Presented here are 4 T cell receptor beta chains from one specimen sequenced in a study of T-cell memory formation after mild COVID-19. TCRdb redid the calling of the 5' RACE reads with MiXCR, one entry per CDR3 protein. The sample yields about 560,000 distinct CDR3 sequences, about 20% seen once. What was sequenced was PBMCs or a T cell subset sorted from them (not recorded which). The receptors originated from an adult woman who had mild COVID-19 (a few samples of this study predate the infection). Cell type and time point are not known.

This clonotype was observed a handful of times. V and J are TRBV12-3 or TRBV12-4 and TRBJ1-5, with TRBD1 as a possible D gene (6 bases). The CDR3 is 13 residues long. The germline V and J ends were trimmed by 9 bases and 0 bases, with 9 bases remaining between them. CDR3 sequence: CASAGDSNQPQHF. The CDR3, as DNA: TGTGCCAGTGCAGGGGATAGCAATCAGCCCCAGCATTTT.

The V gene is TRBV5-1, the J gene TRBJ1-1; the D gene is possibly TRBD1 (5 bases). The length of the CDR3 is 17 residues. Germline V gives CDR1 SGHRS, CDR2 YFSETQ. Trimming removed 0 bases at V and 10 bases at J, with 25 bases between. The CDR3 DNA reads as TGCGCCAGCAGCTTGGTAGGATGGGGCTCGCGGGAGAGAGGAGCTTTCTTT. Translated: CASSLVGWGSRERGAFF.

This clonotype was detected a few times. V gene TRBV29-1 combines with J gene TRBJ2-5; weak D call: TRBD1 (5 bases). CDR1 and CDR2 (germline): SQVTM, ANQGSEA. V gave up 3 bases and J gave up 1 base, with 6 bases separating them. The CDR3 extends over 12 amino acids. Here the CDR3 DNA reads TGCAGCGTTGAGGACATCCAAGAGACCCAGTACTTC. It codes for CSVEDIQETQYF.

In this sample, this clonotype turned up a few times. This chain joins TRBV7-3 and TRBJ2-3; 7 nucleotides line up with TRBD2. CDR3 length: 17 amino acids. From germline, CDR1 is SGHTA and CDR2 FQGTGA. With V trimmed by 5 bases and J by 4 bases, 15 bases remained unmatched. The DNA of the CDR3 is TGTGCCAGCAGCGCCCAGGGACGTGGGCTAGCGGCAGATACGCAGTATTTT. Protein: CASSAQGRGLAADTQYF.